Here is one T cell receptor (beta chain) with its context. This clone appeared a few times. Its antigen has not been determined. No base quality values were provided; no much bigger clone lies one nucleotide off. Collaborating institutions collected whole blood in K2EDTA tubes following their own protocols. For TCRbeta analysis, collaborators shipped samples in one of three forms: frozen whole blood, isolated PBMCs, or DNA extracted from either of those sample types. The CDR3, cysteine through phenylalanine, is 16 amino acids long. Only CDR3 DNA is held: 48 bases, read in frame from base 1. From a lookup of the germline V gene (reference sequence), CDR1 and CDR2 are SEHNR and FQNEAQ. From V the trimming removes 2 bases and from J it removes 0 bases, while the gene matches leave 4 bases of the junction unaccounted for. TCRbeta CDR3 regions were amplified from genomic DNA by means of the immunoSEQ Assay, a bias-controlled multiplex PCR. In the paper's pipeline: Within the assay, amplification of reference gene primers was used to estimate how many nucleated cells each sample contained. To quantify the absolute abundance of each unique TCRbeta CDR3 rearrangement, sequence reads were collapsed and filtered. Productive Simpson clonality was computed per sample as the square root of Simpson's diversity index over productive rearrangements. This is the immuneACCESS table as TCRdb keeps it, with only in-frame sequences that have V and J called. A part of the clones is gone; compared with another copy, unresolved V genes explain less than half, and the rest is unexplained. The V and J calls and the clone size are those of that table, but D and trimming were determined from the DNA. This sample comprises tens of thousands of clones, 82% of them detected only once. Roughly 13% of the sample is in the top ten clones.

The data were taken from a study of blood T cell repertoires in COVID-19 (dated by TCRdb to 2018 to 2021). Describing the broader study: The collaborator samples originated in the United States, Italy and Spain and spanned the acute and convalescent phases of COVID-19. The prospective study material was composed of cDNA or gDNA derived from T cells, B-cell-depleted T cells, or PBMCs. Subjects who had been exposed to COVID-19, were actively infected with it, or had recovered from it provided the deeply sampled blood TCRbeta repertoires that made up the dataset. The repertoires were released in a freely available public database meant as a resource for research on the immune response to SARS-CoV-2. The samples were drawn from two sources: the first 160 participants of the ongoing ImmuneRACE study, and about 1,300 subjects contributed by 6 global collaborators. The sample metadata nearly always contained a de-identified subject ID, COVID-19 status, age in years and sex. Where available, HLA class I and class II types were obtained from metadata supplied by the sample provider rather than from assay-based typing. The paper as a whole reports these results and caveats: The amount of clinical and demographic metadata varied by source and participant and was provided uncurated.

The rearranged segments are TRBV7-9 and TRBJ2-3, with 8 bases aligning to TRBD1. The sample taken for sequencing was peripheral blood. The receptor comes from a human donor with acute or convalescent COVID-19. The donor label of this sample is uncertain. CDR3 loop: CASSLSWTGSTDTQYF. The base sequence is TGTGCCAGCAGCTTATCCTGGACAGGGAGCACAGATACGCAGTATTTT.